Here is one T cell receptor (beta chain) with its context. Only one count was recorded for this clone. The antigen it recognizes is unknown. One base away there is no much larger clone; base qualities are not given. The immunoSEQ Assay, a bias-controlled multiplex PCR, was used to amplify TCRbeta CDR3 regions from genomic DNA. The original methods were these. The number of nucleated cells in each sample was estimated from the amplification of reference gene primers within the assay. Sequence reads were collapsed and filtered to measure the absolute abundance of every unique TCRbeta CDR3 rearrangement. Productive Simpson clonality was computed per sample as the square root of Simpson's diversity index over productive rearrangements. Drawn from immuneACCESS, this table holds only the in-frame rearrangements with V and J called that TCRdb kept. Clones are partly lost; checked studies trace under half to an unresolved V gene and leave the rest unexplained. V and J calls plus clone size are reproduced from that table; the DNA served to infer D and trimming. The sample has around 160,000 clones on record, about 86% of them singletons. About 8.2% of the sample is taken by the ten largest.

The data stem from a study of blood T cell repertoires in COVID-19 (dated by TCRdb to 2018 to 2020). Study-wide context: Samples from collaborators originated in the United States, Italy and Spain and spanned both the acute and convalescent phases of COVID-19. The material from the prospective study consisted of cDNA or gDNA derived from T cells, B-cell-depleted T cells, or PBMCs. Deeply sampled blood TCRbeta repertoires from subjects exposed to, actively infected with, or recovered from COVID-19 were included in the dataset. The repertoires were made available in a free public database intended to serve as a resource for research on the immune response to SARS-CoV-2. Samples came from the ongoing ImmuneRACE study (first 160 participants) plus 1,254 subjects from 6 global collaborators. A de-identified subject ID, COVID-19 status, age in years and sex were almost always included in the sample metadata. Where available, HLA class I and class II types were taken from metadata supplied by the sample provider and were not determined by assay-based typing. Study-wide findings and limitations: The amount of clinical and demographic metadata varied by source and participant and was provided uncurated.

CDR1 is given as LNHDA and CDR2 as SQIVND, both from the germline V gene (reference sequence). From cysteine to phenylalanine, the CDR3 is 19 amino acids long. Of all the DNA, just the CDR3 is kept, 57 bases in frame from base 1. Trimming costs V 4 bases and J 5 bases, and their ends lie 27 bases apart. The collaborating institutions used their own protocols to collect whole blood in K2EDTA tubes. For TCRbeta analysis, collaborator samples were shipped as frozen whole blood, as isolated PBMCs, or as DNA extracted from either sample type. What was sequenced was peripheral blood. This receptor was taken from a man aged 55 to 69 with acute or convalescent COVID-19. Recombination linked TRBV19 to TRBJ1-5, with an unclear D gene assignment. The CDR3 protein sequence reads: CASSTPLAPPVSLHQPQHF. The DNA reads TGTGCCAGTAGTACCCCCCTAGCCCCTCCAGTTTCGCTCCATCAGCCCCAGCATTTT.